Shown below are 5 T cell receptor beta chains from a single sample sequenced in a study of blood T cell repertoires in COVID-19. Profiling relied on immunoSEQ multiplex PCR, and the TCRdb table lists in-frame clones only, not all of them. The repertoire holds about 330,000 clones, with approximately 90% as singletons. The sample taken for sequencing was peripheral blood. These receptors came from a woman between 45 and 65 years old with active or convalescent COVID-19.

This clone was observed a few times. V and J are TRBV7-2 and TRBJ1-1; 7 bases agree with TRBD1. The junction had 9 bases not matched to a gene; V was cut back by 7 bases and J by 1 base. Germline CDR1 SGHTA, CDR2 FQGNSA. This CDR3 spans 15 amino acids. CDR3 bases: TGTGCCAGCACCAAACAGGGGCGATCGAACACTGAAGCTTTCTTT. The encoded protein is CASTKQGRSNTEAFF.

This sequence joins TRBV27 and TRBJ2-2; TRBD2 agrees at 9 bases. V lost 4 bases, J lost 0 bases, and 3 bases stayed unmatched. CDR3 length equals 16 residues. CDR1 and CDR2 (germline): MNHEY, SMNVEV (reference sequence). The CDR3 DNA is TGTGCCAGCAGTTACATAGCGGGAGCGAACACCGGGGAGCTGTTTTTT. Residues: CASSYIAGANTGELFF.

The CDR3 loop reads CATSRGKGQGAAEAFF. The CDR3 region has the DNA TGTGCCACCAGCAGAGGGAAGGGACAGGGGGCCGCTGAAGCTTTCTTT. This rearrangement joins TRBV15 to TRBJ1-1; TRBD1 aligns across 12 bases. V was pared by 1 base and J by 6 bases, with 6 bases of the junction left unmatched. Germline values: CDR1 LNHNV, CDR2 YYDKDF (reference sequence). The CDR3 length is 16 residues.

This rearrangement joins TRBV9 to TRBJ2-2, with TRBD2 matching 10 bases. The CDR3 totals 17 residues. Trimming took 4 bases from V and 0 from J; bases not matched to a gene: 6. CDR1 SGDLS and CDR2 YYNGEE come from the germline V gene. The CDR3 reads CASSYPGLASNTGELFF. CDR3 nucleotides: TGTGCCAGCAGCTATCCGGGACTAGCGTCGAACACCGGGGAGCTGTTTTTT.

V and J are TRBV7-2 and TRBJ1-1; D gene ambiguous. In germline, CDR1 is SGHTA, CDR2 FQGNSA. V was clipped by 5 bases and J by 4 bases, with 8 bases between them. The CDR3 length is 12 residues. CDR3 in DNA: TGTGCCAGCAGCCACCCCGGCACTGAAGCTTTCTTT. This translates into CASSHPGTEAFF.